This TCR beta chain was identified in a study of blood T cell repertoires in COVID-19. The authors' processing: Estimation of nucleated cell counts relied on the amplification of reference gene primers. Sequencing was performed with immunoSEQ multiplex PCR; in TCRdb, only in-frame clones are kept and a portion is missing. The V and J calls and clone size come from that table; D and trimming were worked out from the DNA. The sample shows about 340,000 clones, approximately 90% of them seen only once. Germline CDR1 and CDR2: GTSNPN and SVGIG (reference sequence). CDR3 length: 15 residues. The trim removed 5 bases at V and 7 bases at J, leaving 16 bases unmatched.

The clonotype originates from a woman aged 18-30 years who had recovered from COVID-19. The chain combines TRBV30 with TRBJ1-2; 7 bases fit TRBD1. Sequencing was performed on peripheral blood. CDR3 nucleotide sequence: TGTGCCTGGCGTCCGAGCGACAGGGAAGCAATTGGCTACACCTTC. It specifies CAWRPSDREAIGYTF.